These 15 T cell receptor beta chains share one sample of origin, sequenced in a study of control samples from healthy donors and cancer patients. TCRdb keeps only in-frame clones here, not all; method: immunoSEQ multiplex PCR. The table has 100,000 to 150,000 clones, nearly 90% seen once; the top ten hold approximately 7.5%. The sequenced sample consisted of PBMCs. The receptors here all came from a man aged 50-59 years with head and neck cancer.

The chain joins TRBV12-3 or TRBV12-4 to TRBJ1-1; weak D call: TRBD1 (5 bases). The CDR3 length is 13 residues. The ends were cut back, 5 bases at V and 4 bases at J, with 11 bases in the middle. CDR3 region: CASSPRGATEAFF. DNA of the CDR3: TGTGCCAGCAGTCCAAGGGGTGCCACTGAAGCTTTCTTT.

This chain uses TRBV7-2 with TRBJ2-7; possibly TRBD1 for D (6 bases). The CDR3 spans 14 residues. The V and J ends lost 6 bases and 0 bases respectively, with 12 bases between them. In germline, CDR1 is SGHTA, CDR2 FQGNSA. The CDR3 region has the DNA TGTGCCAGCAGTCGCGACAGGAGCTCCTACGAGCAGTACTTC. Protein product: CASSRDRSSYEQYF. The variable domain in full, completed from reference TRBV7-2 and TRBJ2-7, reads GAGVSQSPSNKVTEKGKDVELRCDPISGHTALYWYRQSLGQGLEFLIYFQGNSAPDKSGLPSDRFSAERTGGSVSTLTIQRTQQEDSAVYLCASSRDRSSYEQYFGPGTRLTVT.

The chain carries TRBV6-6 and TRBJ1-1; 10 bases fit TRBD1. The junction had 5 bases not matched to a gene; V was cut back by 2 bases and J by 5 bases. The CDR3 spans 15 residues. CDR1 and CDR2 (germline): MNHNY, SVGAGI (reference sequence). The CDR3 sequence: CASSYEGQGKTEAFF. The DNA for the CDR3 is TGTGCCAGCAGTTACGAGGGACAGGGGAAGACTGAAGCTTTCTTT.

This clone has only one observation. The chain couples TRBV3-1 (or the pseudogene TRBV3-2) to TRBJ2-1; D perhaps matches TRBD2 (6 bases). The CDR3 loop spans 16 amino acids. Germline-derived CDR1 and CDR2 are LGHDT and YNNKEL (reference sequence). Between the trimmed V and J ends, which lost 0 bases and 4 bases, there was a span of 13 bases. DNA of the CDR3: TGTGCCAGCAGCCAAGAGGGCGGGACCTTTTACAATGAGCAGTTCTTC. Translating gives CASSQEGGTFYNEQFF.

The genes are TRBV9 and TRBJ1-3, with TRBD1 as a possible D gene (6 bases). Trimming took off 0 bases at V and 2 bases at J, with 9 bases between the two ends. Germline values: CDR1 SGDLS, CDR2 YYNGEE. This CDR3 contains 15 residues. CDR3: CASSVAGVPGNTIYF. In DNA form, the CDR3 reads TGTGCCAGCAGCGTAGCAGGGGTACCTGGAAACACCATATATTTT.

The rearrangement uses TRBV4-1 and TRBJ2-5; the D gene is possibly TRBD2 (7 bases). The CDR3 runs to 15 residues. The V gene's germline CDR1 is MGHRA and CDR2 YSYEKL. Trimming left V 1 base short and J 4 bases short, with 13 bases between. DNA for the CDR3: TGCGCCAGCAGCCAAGGGGGGGGGCCCGGAGAGACCCAGTACTTC. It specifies CASSQGGGPGETQYF.

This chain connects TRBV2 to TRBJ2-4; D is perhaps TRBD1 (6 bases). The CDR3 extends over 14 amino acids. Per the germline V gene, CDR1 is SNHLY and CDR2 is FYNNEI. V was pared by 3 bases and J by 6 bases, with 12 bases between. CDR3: CASSDMGQLNIQYF. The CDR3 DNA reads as TGTGCCAGCAGTGATATGGGACAACTAAACATTCAGTACTTC.

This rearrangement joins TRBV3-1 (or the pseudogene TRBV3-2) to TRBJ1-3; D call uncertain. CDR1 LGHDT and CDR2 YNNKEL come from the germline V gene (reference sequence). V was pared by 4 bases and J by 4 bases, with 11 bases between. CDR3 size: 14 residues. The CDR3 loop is CASSPSNRGNTIYF. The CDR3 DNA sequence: TGTGCCAGCAGCCCAAGCAACCGGGGAAACACCATATATTTT.

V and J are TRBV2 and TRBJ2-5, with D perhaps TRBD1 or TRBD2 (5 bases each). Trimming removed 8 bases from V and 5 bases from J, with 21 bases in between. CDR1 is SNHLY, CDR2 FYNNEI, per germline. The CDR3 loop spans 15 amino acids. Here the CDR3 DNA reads TGTGCCAGCCCGGGGCCCGAGGGCCCCGGGGAGACCCAGTACTTC. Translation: CASPGPEGPGETQYF.

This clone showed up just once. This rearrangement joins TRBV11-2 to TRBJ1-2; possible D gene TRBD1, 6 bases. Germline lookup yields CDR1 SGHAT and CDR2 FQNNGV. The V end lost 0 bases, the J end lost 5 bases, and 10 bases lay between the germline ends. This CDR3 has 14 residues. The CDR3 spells CASSLEAGAYGYTF. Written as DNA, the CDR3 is TGTGCCAGCAGCTTAGAGGCAGGGGCATATGGCTACACCTTC.

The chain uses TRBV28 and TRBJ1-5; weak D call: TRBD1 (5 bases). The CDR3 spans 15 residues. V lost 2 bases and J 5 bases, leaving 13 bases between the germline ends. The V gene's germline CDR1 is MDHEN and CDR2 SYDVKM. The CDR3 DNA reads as TGTGCCAGCAGTTTACGGGTATTGGGACATCAGCCCCAGCATTTT. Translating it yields CASSLRVLGHQPQHF.

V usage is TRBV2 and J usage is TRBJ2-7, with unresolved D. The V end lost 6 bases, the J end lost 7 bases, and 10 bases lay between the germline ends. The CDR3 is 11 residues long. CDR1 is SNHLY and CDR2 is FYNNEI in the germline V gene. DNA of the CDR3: TGTGCCAGCAGCCAGACCCGGGAGCAGTACTTC. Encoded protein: CASSQTREQYF.

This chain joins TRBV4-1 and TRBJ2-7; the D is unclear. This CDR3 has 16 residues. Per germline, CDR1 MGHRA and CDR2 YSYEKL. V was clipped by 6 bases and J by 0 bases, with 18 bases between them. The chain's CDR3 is CASRPRTADTSYEQYF. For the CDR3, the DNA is TGCGCCAGCAGACCAAGAACGGCGGATACCTCCTACGAGCAGTACTTC.

This chain's CDR3 is CASSAAGTGAYEQYF. DNA of the CDR3: TGTGCCAGTAGTGCCGCTGGGACAGGGGCGTACGAGCAGTACTTC. The gene calls are TRBV19 and TRBJ2-7; TRBD1 aligns across 10 bases. There are 15 residues in the CDR3. Trimming removed 5 bases from V and 4 bases from J; junction bases left unmatched: 8. Germline CDR1 is LNHDA and CDR2 is SQIVND (reference sequence).

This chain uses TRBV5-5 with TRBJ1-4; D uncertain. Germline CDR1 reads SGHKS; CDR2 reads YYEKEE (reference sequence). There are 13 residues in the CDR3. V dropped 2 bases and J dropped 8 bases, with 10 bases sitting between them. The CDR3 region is CASSFNPREKLFF. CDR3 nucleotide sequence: TGTGCCAGCAGCTTTAATCCACGGGAAAAACTGTTTTTT.